This is a list of T cell receptor beta chains from one sample in a study of cytomegalovirus exposure and HLA in healthy donors. Sequencing was performed with immunoSEQ multiplex PCR; in TCRdb, only in-frame clones are kept and a portion is missing. There are about 160,000 clones in the sample; roughly 80% occur only once, and around 2% lies in the top ten. The sequencing input was PBMCs. These receptors originate from a young man in good health and CMV-seronegative. Both conserved end residues are part of each CDR3. The D gene is left open where the match is weak. A row's size may be missing; if present it is once, few, many or a size class.

TRBD1 | . | TRBJ1-5 | TRBV28 | TGTGCCAGCAGTCTAACAGGGGATCAGCCCCAGCATTTT | CASSLTGDQPQHF
. | . | TRBJ1-1 | TRBV5-1 | TGCGCCAGCAGCCGAACAGGGCCCACCTCTTATTTGAACACTGAAGCTTTCTTT | CASSRTGPTSYLNTEAFF
. | . | TRBJ1-3 | TRBV5-4 | TGTGCCAGCAGCTTGGTGGGCAGGCCTCAACCGAGCTCTGGAAACACCATATATTTT | CASSLVGRPQPSSGNTIYF
TRBD2 | . | TRBJ2-7 | TRBV7-2 | TGTGCCAGCAGCTTAGCCACGGGAGGATCCTACGAGCAGTACTTC | CASSLATGGSYEQYF
. | . | TRBJ2-7 | TRBV14 | TGTGCCAGCAGCCAAGTCGGGGGACGCTACGAGCAGTACTTC | CASSQVGGRYEQYF
TRBD1 | . | TRBJ1-5 | TRBV7-8 | TGTGCCAGCAGCTTAGCGGGGACAGCGAGCAATCAGCCCCAGCATTTT | CASSLAGTASNQPQHF
. | . | TRBJ1-5 | TRBV5-1 | TGCGCCAGCAGCTTGCAGGGCCCGCAGCCCCAGCATTTT | CASSLQGPQPQHF
. | . | TRBJ1-4 | TRBV5-4 | TGTGCCAGCAGCATCGTGGACGGGGCAACTAATGAAAAACTGTTTTTT | CASSIVDGATNEKLFF
. | . | TRBJ2-7 | TRBV5-6 | TGTGCCAGCAGCTTTTCCCGGTTCCGCGAGCAGTACTTC | CASSFSRFREQYF
TRBD1 | few | TRBJ2-7 | TRBV29-1 | TGCAGCGTAGGACAGGTGAACTCCTACGAGCAGTACTTC | CSVGQVNSYEQYF
TRBD1 | . | TRBJ2-7 | TRBV5-6 | TGTGCCAGCAGCGCAGGGGGCGCATATCGCTACGAGCAGTACTTC | CASSAGGAYRYEQYF
. | . | TRBJ2-4 | TRBV7-2 | TGTGCCAGCAGCCCGCGACAGGACTTAGCCAAAAACATTCAGTACTTC | CASSPRQDLAKNIQYF
TRBD1 | . | TRBJ1-2 | TRBV4-2 | TGTGCCAGCAGCCAAGATAGGAGAGGGGGACAGGGGCTTAAGGGGCTGAACTATGGCTACACCTTC | CASSQDRRGGQGLKGLNYGYTF
TRBD2 | . | TRBJ2-3 | TRBV25-1 | TGTGCCAGCAGTGATTTGAGTAGCGGGAGTATAGATACGCAGTATTTT | CASSDLSSGSIDTQYF
. | . | TRBJ1-2 | TRBV9 | TGTGCCAGCAGCGTAGCTCTCTCGGGGACACGAAACTATGGCTACACCTTC | CASSVALSGTRNYGYTF
. | . | TRBJ2-3 | TRBV19 | TGTGCCAGTAGCGGGATGTCAGTCGATACGCAGTATTTT | CASSGMSVDTQYF
. | . | TRBJ1-6 | TRBV27 | TGTGCCAGCAGTCTCTCCGGACTGCAAATGGGGGGATCACCCCTCCACTTT | CASSLSGLQMGGSPLHF
TRBD2 | . | TRBJ2-3 | TRBV6-5 | TGTGCCAGCAGTTACTCCAGCGGGGTGGGCGATACGCAGTATTTT | CASSYSSGVGDTQYF
TRBD2 | . | TRBJ2-7 | TRBV7-9 | TGTGCCAGCAGCCCCGGGGGGGCTAGCGGGGCACTGGCCTACGAGCAGTACTTC | CASSPGGASGALAYEQYF
. | . | TRBJ2-2 | TRBV11-1 | TGTGCCAGCAGCTTAGAACAGGGGAACACCGGGGAGCTGTTTTTT | CASSLEQGNTGELFF
TRBD1 | . | TRBJ2-3 | TRBV10-3 | TGTGCCATCAGTGTACTAGGACAGGGGGCTAGCACAGATACGCAGTATTTT | CAISVLGQGASTDTQYF
. | . | TRBJ1-5 | TRBV10-2 | TGCGCCAGCAGTGCTCACAGGTGGTTGGGGATGAGCAATCAGCCCCAGCATTTT | CASSAHRWLGMSNQPQHF
. | . | TRBJ2-7 | TRBV19 | TGTGCCAGTAGCCCCGGAGCGGAGACCTACGAGCAGTACTTC | CASSPGAETYEQYF
TRBD2 | once | TRBJ2-4 | TRBV11-2 | TGTGCCAGCAGCTTAGCAGCGGGAGAGCTCTTAGCCAAAAACATTCAGTACTTC | CASSLAAGELLAKNIQYF
TRBD2 | . | TRBJ2-1 | TRBV28 | TGTGCCAGCAGTCCTCAGCGGGGCGGGTACAATGAGCAGTTCTTC | CASSPQRGGYNEQFF
TRBD2 | . | TRBJ2-3 | TRBV9 | TGTGCCAGCAGCGTAGCACTGGGAGCTAGCGGTGATACGCAGTATTTT | CASSVALGASGDTQYF
. | . | TRBJ1-1 | TRBV16 | TGTGCCAGCAGCCAACAAGCCCTGATCACTGAAGCTTTCTTT | CASSQQALITEAFF
. | . | TRBJ2-2 | TRBV5-5 | TGTGCCAGCAGCTATCCCGGGGCCGGGGAGCTGTTTTTT | CASSYPGAGELFF
TRBD2 | . | TRBJ2-3 | TRBV30 | TGTGCCTGGCGTAGCGGGGGAAACCCCACAGATACGCAGTATTTT | CAWRSGGNPTDTQYF
TRBD1 | . | TRBJ2-2 | TRBV11-2 | TGTGCCAGCAGCTTAGGACAGGGTACCGGGGAGCTGTTTTTT | CASSLGQGTGELFF
. | . | TRBJ2-7 | TRBV15 | TGTGCCACCAGCAGAGATCAGGTCTACGAGCAGTACTTC | CATSRDQVYEQYF
. | . | TRBJ1-5 | TRBV19 | TGTGCCAGTAACCGCGGACACCCATATAGCAATCAGCCCCAGCATTTT | CASNRGHPYSNQPQHF
. | few | TRBJ2-2 | TRBV12-5 | TGTGCTAGTGGTTTGGTACAGTTTATACTGGACACCGGGGAGCTGTTTTTT | CASGLVQFILDTGELFF
. | . | TRBJ1-1 | TRBV4-1 | TGCGCCAGCAGCCAAGTAGGAAAGGGGCCTGGGGGGACTGAAGCTTTCTTT | CASSQVGKGPGGTEAFF
TRBD2 | . | TRBJ2-6 | TRBV23-1 | TGCGCCAGCAGTCAAGCTAAGAGGGGACTAAGCTCTGGGGCCAACGTCCTGACTTTC | CASSQAKRGLSSGANVLTF
TRBD1 | . | TRBJ1-4 | TRBV6-1 | TGTGCCAGCAGTGACAGGGGGCTATGGGAAAAACTGTTTTTT | CASSDRGLWEKLFF
TRBD2 | . | TRBJ2-1 | TRBV5-4 | TGTGCCAGCAGCCCCGGACTAGCGCGCTCCTACAATGAGCAGTTCTTC | CASSPGLARSYNEQFF
TRBD1 | . | TRBJ1-3 | TRBV5-8 | TGTGCCAGCAGCCCCCTTGGACAGGGAGTGTCATACACCATATATTTT | CASSPLGQGVSYTIYF
. | . | TRBJ1-6 | TRBV6-6 | TGTGCCAGCACGGGGGGCGATTCACCCCTCCACTTT | CASTGGDSPLHF
. | . | TRBJ1-2 | TRBV28 | TGTGCCAGCAGTCCCCGAGAGTCATACTATGGCTACACCTTC | CASSPRESYYGYTF